One sample yielded the 4 T cell receptor beta chains listed below, sequenced in a study of cytomegalovirus exposure and HLA in healthy donors. The PCR made use of 60 Vbeta and 13 Jbeta primers. Sequencing used immunoSEQ multiplex PCR; TCRdb keeps in-frame clones, though not all of them. The sample includes approximately 150,000 clones, approximately 80% of them seen just once. The sample consisted of PBMCs. These TCRs come from a woman aged 18-29 years in good health and CMV-seropositive.

This rearrangement joins TRBV7-2 to TRBJ1-4; tentatively, D is TRBD1 (6 bases). V was pared by 6 bases and J by 2 bases, with 16 bases between. The CDR3 contains 16 residues. CDR1 SGHTA and CDR2 FQGNSA come from the germline V gene. The chain's CDR3 is CASSRSTGTTNEKLFF. The CDR3 DNA follows: TGTGCCAGCAGTCGATCTACAGGGACCACTAATGAAAAACTGTTTTTT.

J is TRBJ2-3 and V is TRBV28; TRBD2 matches 7 bases. Germline lookup yields CDR1 MDHEN and CDR2 SYDVKM. The CDR3 is 14 amino acids. V was pared by 3 bases and J by 5 bases, with 5 bases of the junction left unmatched. CDR3 residues: CASSFGGTGDTQYF. CDR3 bases: TGTGCCAGCAGTTTCGGGGGGACGGGAGATACGCAGTATTTT.

V is TRBV7-2 and J is TRBJ2-7, with 13 bases fitting TRBD2. From germline, CDR1 is SGHTA and CDR2 FQGNSA. The CDR3 totals 18 residues. V shed 1 base, J shed 0 bases, and the junction held 6 bases outside the gene matches. CDR3: CASSLGQGLAGNSYEQYF. The CDR3 DNA reads as TGTGCCAGCAGCTTAGGCCAGGGACTAGCGGGAAACTCCTACGAGCAGTACTTC.

The chain employs TRBV6-4 and TRBJ1-5; no firm D call. V dropped 0 bases and J dropped 6 bases, with 27 bases sitting between them. This CDR3 contains 20 residues. Germline V gene sequence: CDR1 MRHNA, CDR2 SNTAGT. In DNA, the CDR3 is TGTGCCAGCAGTGACTCATTATTTACACGGGGTCAGAATGGAGGTCAGCCCCAGCATTTT. Residues: CASSDSLFTRGQNGGQPQHF.